A selection of T cell receptor beta chains follows, all from one sample in a study of radiotherapy plus CTLA-4 blockade in lung cancer. TCRdb keeps only in-frame clones here, not all; method: immunoSEQ multiplex PCR. The sample carries around 100,000 clones, roughly 86% recorded once. The material was peripheral blood, obtained from a patient treated with radiotherapy plus ipilimumab. Receptors were obtained from a human donor with non-small cell lung cancer that progressed on radiotherapy plus ipilimumab. Some clones in this sample may be carry-over from other donors' samples. The CDR3 runs from the conserved cysteine through the conserved F or W. The D gene is left open where the match is weak. Part of the rows lack a size; the others show once, few, many or a class for expanded clones.

>TRBJ1-5|TRBD1|.|TRBV18
CASSAGTGDQPQHF
TGTGCCAGCTCGGCCGGGACAGGAGATCAGCCCCAGCATTTT
>TRBJ2-2|TRBD2|.|TRBV4-2
CASSLGTSRVTGELFF
TGTGCCAGCAGCCTAGGGACTAGCAGGGTTACCGGGGAGCTGTTTTTT
>TRBJ2-3|.|.|TRBV4-1
CASSQDWGAGTDTQYF
TGCGCCAGCAGCCAAGATTGGGGGGCCGGGACAGATACGCAGTATTTT
>TRBJ2-5|.|.|TRBV7-9
CAGALLQETQYF
TGTGCCGGAGCGCTACTTCAAGAGACCCAGTACTTC
>TRBJ1-3|TRBD1|.|TRBV5-5
CASSLRQGSYSGNTIYF
TGTGCCAGCAGCTTAAGACAGGGCTCCTACTCTGGAAACACCATATATTTT
>TRBJ2-3|.|.|TRBV27
CASRTGQHTDTQYF
TGTGCCAGCAGGACCGGACAGCACACAGATACGCAGTATTTT
>TRBJ1-5|.|.|TRBV2
CASIRESNQPQHF
TGTGCCAGCATCCGGGAGAGCAATCAGCCCCAGCATTTT
>TRBJ2-1|.|.|TRBV5-6
CASSLTGAPYNEQFF
TGTGCCAGCAGCCTGACCGGGGCCCCCTACAATGAGCAGTTCTTC
>TRBJ2-1|TRBD1|.|TRBV10-3
CAISESNRQGNEQFF
TGTGCCATCAGTGAGTCGAATCGACAGGGGAATGAGCAGTTCTTC
>TRBJ1-2|.|.|TRBV19
CASSINNRYGYTF
TGTGCCAGTAGTATAAACAACAGATATGGCTACACCTTC
>TRBJ2-3|.|.|TRBV5-1
CASSLNRRGPDTQYF
TGCGCCAGCAGCTTGAACAGGAGAGGACCAGATACGCAGTATTTT
>TRBJ2-7|.|.|TRBV28
CASSLGDIYRHEQYF
TGTGCCAGCAGTTTGGGGGACATCTATCGCCACGAGCAGTACTTC
>TRBJ2-3|.|.|TRBV4-3
CASSRNGQSTDTQYF
TGCGCCAGCAGCCGAAACGGACAAAGCACAGATACGCAGTATTTT
>TRBJ2-7|.|.|TRBV18
CASSPGTGHLGEQYF
TGTGCCAGCTCACCAGGCACAGGCCATCTGGGAGAGCAGTACTTC
>TRBJ1-4|.|once|TRBV6-6
CASSQGRATNEKLFF
TGTGCCAGCAGTCAGGGGAGAGCAACTAATGAAAAACTGTTTTTT
>TRBJ1-2|TRBD1|.|TRBV5-1
CASSLADRDYGYTF
TGCGCCAGCAGCTTGGCCGACAGGGACTATGGCTACACCTTC
>TRBJ2-5|TRBD2|.|TRBV18
CASSLRTSGGEKETQYF
TGTGCCAGCTCACTACGGACTAGCGGGGGGGAGAAAGAGACCCAGTACTTC
>TRBJ2-3|TRBD2|.|TRBV2
CATGLAGADTQYF
TGTGCCACCGGACTAGCGGGGGCAGATACGCAGTATTTT
>TRBJ1-3|.|.|TRBV5-6
CASSADGYSGNTIYF
TGTGCCAGCAGCGCCGACGGCTACTCTGGAAACACCATATATTTT
>TRBJ2-1|.|.|TRBV11-3
CASSFRQGGNNEQFF
TGTGCCAGCAGCTTCCGACAGGGAGGGAACAATGAGCAGTTCTTC
>TRBJ1-2|.|.|TRBV4-3
CASSQDRAHYGYTF
TGCGCCAGCAGCCAAGATCGGGCGCACTATGGCTACACCTTC
>TRBJ1-6|TRBD1|.|TRBV6-6
CASRLRDRLNSPLHF
TGTGCCAGCAGACTCCGGGACAGGTTGAATTCACCCCTCCACTTT
>TRBJ1-1|.|.|TRBV7-9
CASSLNAVEAFF
TGTGCCAGCAGCTTAAATGCAGTTGAAGCTTTCTTT
>TRBJ1-2|TRBD1|.|TRBV4-3
CASSQDWGSARGRLPTNYGYTF
TGCGCCAGCAGCCAAGATTGGGGTTCGGCAAGGGGGCGTCTACCAACTAACTATGGCTACACCTTC
>TRBJ1-6|TRBD1|.|TRBV27
CASSLFRFGQDYNSPLHF
TGTGCCAGCAGTCTCTTTCGGTTCGGACAGGACTATAATTCACCCCTCCACTTT
>TRBJ2-2|.|.|TRBV6-5
CASSRIGELFF
TGTGCCAGCTCAAGGATCGGGGAGCTGTTTTTT
>TRBJ2-5|TRBD2|few|TRBV11-3
CASSLGLAGVETQYF
TGTGCCAGCAGCTTAGGCCTAGCGGGGGTAGAGACCCAGTACTTC
>TRBJ1-2|.|once|TRBV28
CASTWGQYYGYTF
TGTGCCAGCACGTGGGGGCAATACTATGGCTACACCTTC